This paragraph covers one TCR beta chain sequence. These data come from a study of identical twins. TCRdb fed the 5' RACE reads into MiXCR, producing one record per CDR3 protein. The sample consists of some 900,000 distinct CDR3 sequences, 10% to 15% of them appearing once. The same specimen was also included in a second study, on yellow fever vaccine responses in identical twins. From that report: Vaccine T cell responses of twins reportedly seemed partly convergent and partly personalized.

Input material: PBMCs. The sequence derives from a woman aged 18-35 years in good health.

The CDR3 here is CASSLAPGQGANIQYF. CDR3 bases: TGTGCCAGCAGCTTAGCGCCGGGACAGGGGGCAAACATTCAGTACTTC. The chain is built from TRBV7-9 and TRBJ2-4, with TRBD1 identical over 12 bases. V was clipped by 0 bases and J by 6 bases; unmatched bases: 3. CDR3 size: 16 residues. Germline values: CDR1 SEHNR, CDR2 FQNEAQ (reference sequence).